These 32 T cell receptor beta chains were all obtained from the same sample, sequenced in a study of T cell repertoires in cytomegalovirus infection. Each CDR3 protein gets one entry after TCRdb re-called the reads with MiXCR. Among about a million distinct CDR3 sequences, roughly 30% were seen once, and the ten largest hold over 12%. Their target antigens are unknown. Material: cultured CD8+ T cells from PBMCs, obtained from culture after CMV antigen stimulation. These receptor sequences come from a human donor in good health (CMV status not recorded). Some clones in this sample may be carry-over from other donors' samples.

V is TRBV9 and J is TRBJ2-2; no definite D call. The germline V gene has CDR1 SGDLS and CDR2 YYNGEE. The CDR3 has 14 amino acids. V was clipped by 3 bases and J by 6 bases, with 12 bases between them. Here the CDR3 reads CASSETSPPGELFF. The DNA of the CDR3 is TGTGCCAGCAGCGAGACCTCGCCCCCCGGGGAGCTGTTTTTT.

There are a few counts of this clonotype. The chain joins TRBV4-3 to TRBJ1-3; D remains ambiguous. V was shortened by 0 bases and J by 4 bases, with 13 bases between the two germline ends. The germline CDR1 and CDR2 sequences are LGHNA and YSLEER. This CDR3 is built from 16 residues. CDR3 protein: CASSQEVLDRGNTIYF. CDR3 bases: TGCGCCAGCAGCCAAGAGGTCCTGGATCGCGGAAACACCATATATTTT.

Remarks on this clonotype: A much larger clone sits a single nucleotide away, making a read error possible. This chain joins TRBV12-3 or TRBV12-4 and TRBJ2-1, with D unresolved. The CDR3 has 14 residues. The CDR3 DNA reads as TGTGCCAGCAGGTACTCCAGCTCCTACAATGGGCAGTTCTTC. The encoded protein is CASRYSSSYNGQFF.

The gene calls are TRBV14 and TRBJ2-5; D uncertain. The CDR3 sequence is 13 residues long. Between the trimmed V and J ends, which lost 1 base and 4 bases, there was a span of 7 bases. Germline loops: CDR1 SGHDN, CDR2 FVKESK. CDR3 in DNA: TGTGCCAGCAGCCAAGTTCTCCGAGAGACCCAGTACTTC. As protein: CASSQVLRETQYF.

This clonotype was observed a few times. The rearrangement links TRBV19 to TRBJ1-2; tentatively, D is TRBD1 (5 bases). Between the trimmed V and J ends, which lost 8 bases and 5 bases, there was a span of 15 bases. The germline V gene has CDR1 LNHDA and CDR2 SQIVND (reference sequence). CDR3 size: 13 residues. This chain's CDR3 is CASSHRSGYGYTF. CDR3 nucleotides: TGTGCCAGTTCTCACAGGTCAGGGTATGGCTACACCTTC.

This clonotype has just a few counts. The chain combines TRBV12-3 or TRBV12-4 with TRBJ2-1; possible D gene TRBD1, 5 bases. The CDR3 extends over 13 amino acids. V lost 3 bases, J lost 7 bases, and 10 bases lay in between. The CDR3 DNA sequence: TGTGCCAGCAGTTTTGGGGCTGGGAATGAGCAGTTCTTC. This sequence encodes CASSFGAGNEQFF.

This clonotype was observed at least ten times. This chain connects TRBV6-2 or TRBV6-3 to TRBJ1-5; D is uncertain. The germline gives CDR1 MNHEY, CDR2 SVGEGT. The CDR3 is 13 amino acids. Trimming pared 1 base from V and 4 bases from J, leaving 5 bases between. The CDR3 region is CASSYLWNQPQHF. The CDR3 DNA reads as TGTGCCAGCAGTTACTTGTGGAATCAGCCCCAGCATTTT.

There are a few counts of this clonotype. The V and J genes are TRBV7-9 and TRBJ1-2, with TRBD1 matching 7 bases. The CDR3 extends over 15 amino acids. The V segment lost 2 bases and the J segment 10 bases; nucleotides outside the gene matches: 13. The germline CDR1 and CDR2 sequences are SEHNR and FQNEAQ (reference sequence). CDR3 residues: CASSLLQGVSPDYTF. The CDR3 bases are TGTGCCAGCAGCTTACTTCAGGGGGTTTCGCCCGACTACACCTTC. The variable domain in full, completed from reference TRBV7-9 and TRBJ1-2, reads DTGVSQNPRHKITKRGQNVTFRCDPISEHNRLYWYRQTLGQGPEFLTYFQNEAQLEKSRLLSDRFSAERPKGSFSTLEIQRTEQGDSAMYLCASSLLQGVSPDYTFGSGTRLTVV.

This clonotype was counted many times. The chain joins TRBV5-6 to TRBJ1-1; no clear D. The V gene lost 7 bases and the J gene lost 0 bases, with 10 bases spanning the gap. CDR1 is SGHDT and CDR2 is YYEEEE in the germline V gene. The CDR3 sequence is 13 residues long. The CDR3, as DNA: TGTGCCAGCTCCCCTACCATGAACACTGAAGCTTTCTTT. Translation: CASSPTMNTEAFF.

This sequence joins TRBV19 and TRBJ2-1; the D is unclear. CDR1 is LNHDA, CDR2 SQIVND, per germline (reference sequence). The CDR3 is 15 amino acids. Trimming pared 3 bases from V and 4 bases from J, leaving 13 bases between. DNA for the CDR3: TGTGCCAGTAGTATCAGCCACTTCGAGTACAATGAGCAGTTCTTC. Protein sequence: CASSISHFEYNEQFF.

The chain recombines TRBV2 with TRBJ2-3; 12 nucleotides agree with TRBD1. The CDR3 is 16 residues long. V was clipped by 6 bases and J by 4 bases; unmatched bases: 8. Germline assignment: CDR1 SNHLY and CDR2 FYNNEI. The CDR3: CASSLGQGARSDTQYF. CDR3 coding DNA: TGTGCCAGCAGCCTGGGACAGGGGGCGAGGTCAGATACGCAGTATTTT. Supplemented by reference TRBV2 and TRBJ2-3, the full variable domain reads EPEVTQTPSHQVTQMGQEVILRCVPISNHLYFYWYRQILGQKVEFLVSFYNNEISEKSEIFDDQFSVERPDGSNFTLKIRSTKLEDSAMYFCASSLGQGARSDTQYFGPGTRLTVL.

The rearrangement links TRBV7-9 to TRBJ1-3, with D hard to call. From germline, CDR1 is SEHNR and CDR2 FQNEAQ (reference sequence). V was trimmed by 4 bases and J by 0 bases, leaving 13 bases between them. The CDR3 loop spans 16 amino acids. CDR3 sequence reads: CASSSRTISSGNTIYF. CDR3 bases: TGTGCCAGCAGCTCCCGGACGATTAGCTCTGGAAACACCATATATTTT. Full variable domain (outside the CDR3, taken from reference TRBV7-9 and TRBJ1-3): DTGVSQNPRHKITKRGQNVTFRCDPISEHNRLYWYRQTLGQGPEFLTYFQNEAQLEKSRLLSDRFSAERPKGSFSTLEIQRTEQGDSAMYLCASSSRTISSGNTIYFGEGSWLTVV.

This chain connects TRBV12-5 to TRBJ2-3, with 8 nucleotides matching TRBD2. Germline trimming cut 3 bases from V and 1 base from J; bases unmatched to any gene: 6. The CDR3 totals 16 residues. CDR1 LGHNT and CDR2 FRNRAP come from the germline V gene. The CDR3 DNA follows: TGTGCTAGTGGTTTCTCTAAAGCGGGGGGCACAGATACGCAGTATTTT. It translates to CASGFSKAGGTDTQYF.

This clonotype turned up a few times. The CDR3 coding sequence is TGTGCCAGCAGTACAGGGTATTACGGCTACGAGCAGTACTTC. Its protein product is CASSTGYYGYEQYF. The chain couples TRBV27 to TRBJ2-7; D is possibly TRBD1 (6 bases). V lost 5 bases to trimming and J lost 3 bases, with 14 bases between them. Germline-derived CDR1 and CDR2 are MNHEY and SMNVEV (reference sequence). The CDR3 runs to 14 residues.

The gene calls are TRBV12-3 or TRBV12-4 and TRBJ2-2, with D uncertain. The CDR3 sequence is 14 residues long. V was cut by 5 bases and J by 2 bases, with 9 bases left in between. CDR3 residues: CASSRRKNTGELFF. In DNA form, the CDR3 reads TGTGCCAGCAGTAGACGGAAAAACACCGGGGAGCTGTTTTTT.

This clonotype was seen more than once but under ten times. The chain has TRBV6-2 or TRBV6-3 and TRBJ2-1; TRBD1 is a possible D gene (6 bases). Trimming took off 6 bases at V and 4 bases at J, with 16 bases between the two ends. This CDR3 is 15 amino acids long. Per germline, CDR1 MNHEY and CDR2 SVGEGT. Here the CDR3 reads CASRVTGRNYNEQFF. DNA for the CDR3: TGTGCCAGCAGAGTAACAGGGCGGAATTACAATGAGCAGTTCTTC.

This clonotype was counted between two and nine times. The chain joins TRBV12-3 or TRBV12-4 to TRBJ1-2; no reliable D call. V was clipped by 4 bases and J by 3 bases, with 15 bases between them. The CDR3 contains 15 residues. The CDR3 reads CASSSPGSLDYGYTF. In nucleotides, the CDR3 is TGTGCCAGCAGTTCCCCGGGATCTCTAGACTATGGCTACACCTTC.

This clonotype came up many times. The chain recombines TRBV7-3 with TRBJ2-3; D is ambiguous. Germline CDR1 reads SGHTA; CDR2 reads FQGTGA. CDR3 length: 13 amino acids. V was cut by 5 bases and J by 2 bases, with 8 bases left in between. The CDR3 region is CASSKGITDTQYF. CDR3 coding DNA: TGTGCCAGCAGCAAAGGGATCACAGATACGCAGTATTTT.

This chain joins TRBV6-5 and TRBJ2-1, with unresolved D. The germline V gene encodes CDR1 MNHEY and CDR2 SVGAGI. V dropped 2 bases and J dropped 3 bases, with 8 bases sitting between them. The CDR3 has 14 residues. Written as DNA, the CDR3 is TGTGCCAGCAGTTACATACTGGGCTACAATGAGCAGTTCTTC. This codes for CASSYILGYNEQFF.

This clonotype has at least ten counts. The CDR3 sequence is CASSLAGPLTRTTGELFF. CDR3 DNA sequence: TGTGCCAGCAGCTTAGCAGGACCCCTAACCAGGACCACCGGGGAGCTGTTTTTT. This chain uses TRBV7-2 with TRBJ2-2, with D unclear. Trimming took 0 bases from V and 4 from J, leaving 18 bases between them. Germline CDR1 is SGHTA and CDR2 is FQGNSA. CDR3 size: 18 residues.

The sample holds many counts of this clonotype. The chain has TRBV7-9 and TRBJ2-1; TRBD2 is a possible D gene (5 bases). The CDR3 length is 14 residues. V was clipped by 4 bases and J by 7 bases, with 14 bases between them. Germline V gene lookup returns CDR1 SEHNR and CDR2 FQNEAQ (reference sequence). CDR3: CASSSNPGRNEQFF. The DNA of the CDR3 is TGTGCCAGCAGCTCGAACCCGGGGAGAAATGAGCAGTTCTTC.

This chain connects TRBV19 to TRBJ2-1, with 9 bases fitting TRBD1. Germline CDR1 and CDR2: LNHDA and SQIVND (reference sequence). CDR3 length: 14 residues. V lost 6 bases to trimming and J lost 8 bases; unmatched junction nucleotides: 8. The CDR3 loop reads CASSHTGGDDEQFF. The CDR3 DNA reads TGTGCCAGTAGCCATACAGGGGGCGATGATGAGCAGTTCTTC.

The chain employs TRBV28 and TRBJ2-6; perhaps TRBD2 as D (6 bases). Per germline, CDR1 MDHEN and CDR2 SYDVKM. The V end lost 3 bases, the J end lost 4 bases, and 34 bases lay between the germline ends. This CDR3 region has 23 residues. CDR3 sequence: CASSFPGRENIFGQSGGANVLTF. The CDR3 DNA reads TGTGCCAGCAGTTTCCCCGGCAGGGAAAATATTTTTGGTCAAAGCGGGGGGGCCAACGTCCTGACTTTC.

This clonotype was observed a handful of times. CDR3 protein: CASSYVTYEQYF. CDR3 in DNA: TGTGCCAGCAGCTATGTTACCTACGAGCAGTACTTC. V gene TRBV5-6 combines with J gene TRBJ2-7, with no clear D. The V end was cut by 3 bases, the J end by 2 bases, with 6 bases between. The CDR3 totals 12 residues. Germline CDR1 reads SGHDT; CDR2 reads YYEEEE.

CDR3 loop: CASSYSMLNGYTF. The CDR3, as DNA: TGTGCCAGCAGTTACTCGATGTTGAACGGCTACACCTTC. The chain has TRBV6-5 and TRBJ1-2; D not certain. V lost 0 bases to trimming and J lost 8 bases, with 10 bases between them. This CDR3 spans 13 amino acids. Germline V gene sequence: CDR1 MNHEY, CDR2 SVGAGI.

This rearrangement joins TRBV6-1 to TRBJ2-7, with D unclear. The CDR3 totals 16 residues. Trimming removed 5 bases at V and 1 base at J, with 18 bases between. Germline CDR1 is MNHNS and CDR2 is SASEGT. The CDR3 DNA follows: TGTGCCAGCAGTTCACCCATCTTTGCCGGATCCTACGAGCAGTACTTC. This translates into CASSSPIFAGSYEQYF.

The CDR3 DNA is TGTGCCAGCAGCCAAGATGTCGGGGGGGGAGATACGCAGTATTTT. Encoded protein: CASSQDVGGGDTQYF. The rearrangement joins TRBV3-1 to TRBJ2-3; 8 bases map to TRBD2. The CDR3 runs 15 residues. Trimming cost V 0 bases and J 5 bases; bases outside gene matches: 4. Germline V gene lookup returns CDR1 LGHDT and CDR2 YNNKEL (reference sequence).

The rearrangement joins TRBV6-5 to TRBJ1-2, with a tentative D call TRBD1 (5 bases). The germline gives CDR1 MNHEY, CDR2 SVGAGI. This CDR3 region has 13 residues. Trimming removed 8 bases at V and 4 bases at J, with 14 bases between. CDR3 protein: CASGGGDTYGYTF. CDR3 nucleotide sequence: TGTGCCAGCGGGGGAGGGGATACCTATGGCTACACCTTC.

This rearrangement joins TRBV7-6 to TRBJ2-2; maybe TRBD1 (6 bases). This CDR3 is 17 amino acids long. Germline values: CDR1 SGHVS, CDR2 FNYEAQ. Between the trimmed V and J ends, which lost 3 bases and 7 bases, there was a span of 21 bases. The CDR3 sequence: CASSFPPSGALHGELFF. For the CDR3, the DNA is TGTGCCAGCAGCTTTCCCCCCTCAGGGGCCCTCCACGGGGAGCTGTTTTTT.

This chain connects TRBV7-9 to TRBJ2-1; D unclear. The germline V gene encodes CDR1 SEHNR and CDR2 FQNEAQ (reference sequence). Trimming cost V 0 bases and J 15 bases, with 12 bases left between them. The CDR3 consists of 12 residues. The CDR3: CASSLAAAVPFF. The CDR3 DNA sequence: TGTGCCAGCAGCTTAGCTGCGGCAGTACCGTTCTTC.

V is TRBV27 and J is TRBJ2-1, with TRBD1 identical over 10 bases. The CDR3 has 15 amino acids. With 9 bases clipped from V and 9 bases from J, the junction kept 14 bases outside the gene matches. CDR1 and CDR2 from the germline V gene are MNHEY and SMNVEV (reference sequence). CDR3 protein: CASSRGTGALGEQFF. In DNA, the CDR3 is TGTGCCAGTTCCAGAGGGACAGGGGCTCTTGGTGAGCAGTTCTTC.

The V gene is TRBV6-5, the J gene TRBJ1-2; no firm D call. This CDR3 has 13 amino acids. Between the trimmed V and J ends, which lost 8 bases and 3 bases, there was a span of 13 bases. CDR1 and CDR2 from the germline V gene are MNHEY and SVGAGI. CDR3 nucleotides: TGTGCCAGCTGCGCCGGTGGGTACTATGGCTACACCTTC. Translated: CASCAGGYYGYTF.